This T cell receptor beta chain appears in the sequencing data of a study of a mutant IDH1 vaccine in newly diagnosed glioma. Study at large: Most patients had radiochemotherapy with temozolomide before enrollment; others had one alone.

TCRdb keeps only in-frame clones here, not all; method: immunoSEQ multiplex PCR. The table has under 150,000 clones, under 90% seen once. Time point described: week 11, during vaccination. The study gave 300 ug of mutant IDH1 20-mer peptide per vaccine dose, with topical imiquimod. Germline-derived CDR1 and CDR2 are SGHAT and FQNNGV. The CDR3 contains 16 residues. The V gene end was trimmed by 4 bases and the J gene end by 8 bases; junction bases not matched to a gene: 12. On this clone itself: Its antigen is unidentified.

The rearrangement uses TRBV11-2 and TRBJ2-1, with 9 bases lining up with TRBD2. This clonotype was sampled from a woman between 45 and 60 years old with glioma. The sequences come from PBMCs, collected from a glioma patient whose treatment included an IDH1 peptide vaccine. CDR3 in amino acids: CASSSSARTSVDEQFF. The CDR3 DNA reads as TGTGCCAGCAGCTCATCGGCGAGGACTAGCGTGGATGAGCAGTTCTTC.